The sequence of this TCR beta chain was determined in a study of cytomegalovirus exposure and HLA in healthy donors (dated by TCRdb to the late 2010s). Concerning the study at large: In an earlier analysis of fewer than 750 of the donors, 250 to 350 Gb of sequence data and 100 million or so unique TCR beta sequences from about 180 million T cells were reported. Roughly 300 gigabases of sequencing data and some 85 million unique TCR sequences were included in an early release covering about 600 HLA-typed donors. Among the roughly 410 genotyped donors, approximately 82% belonged to the genetic ancestry cluster associated with self-reported Caucasian donors. The study was designed to test whether signatures of past pathogen exposure could be identified by cataloging public T cell receptors. Using immunosequencing, the study profiled T cell repertoires from 550 to 750 subjects and related those repertoires to cytomegalovirus serostatus. Along with the approximately 700-subject first cohort, a separate validation cohort of over a hundred different subjects was used. To predict cytomegalovirus infection status, the study combined high-throughput TCR immunosequencing, statistical association of individual TCRs with disease status, and machine learning. A later analysis re-examined previously published TCR beta repertoires from roughly 720 donors and added high-resolution HLA genotyping to investigate patterns of TCR occurrence. Rather than drawing on any new phenotypic data, the later analysis identified candidate immune exposures from TCR beta sequences and the way those sequences occurred across donors. An earlier analysis of 587 of the donors used high-throughput TCR beta sequencing to judge whether each TCR beta V gene segment behaved as functional or pseudogenic. Donor age, sex, ethnicity and CMV serostatus were compiled together with the repertoire data. Genome-wide SNP genotypes for about 60% of the roughly 670 donors were used in a later genetic analysis, which treated that subset as a discovery cohort. Every discovery cohort repertoire had been produced on one sequencing platform. HLA typing included class I and class II loci at four-digit resolution. The number of typed donors differed by locus: roughly 620-630 for A, B, C, DRB1 and DQB1; 500 to 550 for DQA1; around 610 for DPA1; and 450 to 480 for DPB1. Roughly five DR-DQ haplotypes were treated as single units for association and clustering because of strong linkage in the cohort. Among about 390 genotyped donors of the cohort, an average of approximately 240,000 unique TCR beta nucleotide sequences were sequenced per donor, roughly 20% of them non-productive. The investigation overall reported the following: A later analysis found that HLA-associated TCR beta chains were more clonally expanded and had lower generation probabilities than equally common non-associated chains. A later analysis found that most CMV-associated TCR beta chains appeared HLA-restricted, with HLA associations seemingly driven largely by CMV exposure. Because some donors lacked HLA typing at each locus, the association tests relied only on the typed subset. Several of the top co-occurrence clusters appeared to be linked to parvovirus B19, influenza, CMV and Epstein-Barr virus, according to a later analysis. In an earlier analysis of several hundred of the donors, most TCR beta V segments were observed in productive rearrangements about 87% or about 30% of the time, broadly matching IMGT annotations. The authors suggested that the approach could potentially be extended to other disease states and immunological phenotypes. Cytomegalovirus status was reported to be diagnosed by the classifier with high specificity and sensitivity in both the original and validation cohorts. A group of highly shared sequence variants was considered likely to be a technical artifact of the sequencing pipeline. In a later genetic analysis, fewer N-insertions in productive TCRs were reported among donors in an Asian-associated ancestry cluster than the approximately 710-donor mean. Most TCR sequences were seen in very few donors, while some public TCRs were found in many individuals. The 87-base-pair reads could not distinguish some IMGT-functional V segments, including TRBV6-2 and TRBV6-3, so those segments were excluded. Linkage disequilibrium might explain the correlated functional status among segregating V segments, but an unknown experimental factor could not be ruled out. According to a later analysis, TCR association rates differed among HLA loci, with DRB1 alleles showing the most associated TCRs and HLA-C alleles showing the fewest. Three of the identified cytomegalovirus-associated TCR beta chains were confirmed in vitro to be specific for cytomegalovirus antigens. The study gave a list of 150 to 200 TCR beta chains associated with cytomegalovirus. Because counts were too low, roughly 18 rarely observed V segments, including chromosome 9 orphons, were left out of the earlier analysis of a few hundred of the donors. Only TCR beta chains were sequenced in this cohort, and the absence of alpha or paired-chain data limited detectable features. Immune exposure information for the cohort was limited to CMV serostatus. Specific HLA alleles were associated with 18,000 or so TCR beta sequences at a false discovery rate of 0.05 in a later analysis. A further reported finding was that TCR beta sequences accurately predicted the HLA-A and HLA-B alleles for most subjects in the first cohort. Roughly uniform sequencing depth across donors was assumed in presence/absence analyses, although this assumption may not hold. An association between a missense DCLRE1C variant and V-gene and J-gene trimming of TCR beta chains was found in a later genetic analysis and replicated in an independent cohort. When HLA alleles, especially DR and DQ, strongly co-occurred, TCR associations were difficult to assign to individual alleles.

The cohort was made up of roughly 670 healthy bone marrow donors. Cohort members were all nominally healthy when sampled, although unrecorded immune exposures were likely present. Of the 700 or so cohort members, about 290 had a positive CMV serostatus and about 400 had a negative one, while no CMV serostatus was recorded for the donor. Every donor gave a peripheral blood sample, and the peripheral blood mononuclear cells from that sample were used for TCR beta sequencing. Genomic DNA was extracted from the blood cell samples with the Qiagen DNeasy Blood Extraction Kit. The method was the immunoSEQ multiplex PCR assay. The multiplex PCR relied on a mix of 60 forward primers for TCR Vbeta segments and 13 reverse primers for TCR Jbeta segments. Amplification of the CDR3 region of rearranged TCR beta genes was performed with a multiplex PCR assay on genomic DNA. The amplified TCR beta libraries were sequenced on the Illumina HiSeq System as 87-base-pair reads. As for the original processing: A later analysis tallied some 79 million unique TCR beta chains across the 640 or so repertoires, and some 12 million of those chains were shared by two or more donors. Raw reads were error-corrected and collapsed into unique sequences with a nearest-neighbor algorithm that merged closely related sequences to remove PCR and sequencing errors. CDR3 sequences were aligned to IMGT reference sequences to assign V, D and J gene segments. Each retained sequence needed at least a six-nucleotide match to both a V gene segment and a J gene segment. Rearrangements were called productive when the CDR3 lacked stop codons and stayed in frame with V and J; all others were non-productive. Following IMGT convention, CDR3 was defined as the stretch from the second conserved V-encoded cysteine to the conserved J-encoded phenylalanine. The earlier analysis of 500 to 750 of the donors excluded any sequence lacking an unambiguous match to a single V gene segment. An earlier analysis of 587 of the donors called V segments functional above 56.7% productive rearrangements and segregating when the between-donor standard deviation exceeded 5%. To diagnose cytomegalovirus status from the catalog of TCR beta chain sequences, a statistical classification framework was built. In a later analysis, V and J genes were assigned by comparing TCR nucleotide sequences against IMGT/GENE-DB human TR gene sequences. Using the TCRdist pipeline, a later analysis assigned CDR3 sequences along with most-parsimonious VDJ recombination scenarios. In a later analysis, each TCR beta chain was defined by its CDR3 amino acid sequence together with its V-gene family, and reads lacking a unique V-gene family were excluded. As a way to deal with suspected cross-contamination and a sequencing artifact, a later analysis dropped approximately 590 nucleotide sequences that were highly shared and had low generation probability. In a later analysis, a clonal expansion index was calculated for each public chain from normalized within-repertoire ranks of inferred template counts. In a later analysis, generation probabilities were computed with a VDJ recombination model fitted to out-of-frame rearrangements, and the resulting probabilities were checked against IGoR. In a later analysis, hypergeometric tests were used to score TCR-TCR, TCR-HLA and TCR-CMV co-occurrence, with a repertoire-size bias correction applied to TCR pairs. In a later analysis, false discovery rates were estimated by permuting HLA or CMV assignments 20 times. A later analysis grouped co-occurring TCRs with DBSCAN, adding TCRdist sequence similarity when clustering within HLA-allele-positive subsets. Repertoires with fewer than 30,000 or more than 120,000 public chains, plus five repertoires with anomalous nucleotide sharing, were excluded from co-occurrence clustering. Imported from immuneACCESS, the table was reduced by TCRdb to in-frame sequences with V and J called. These copies leave out some clones; in studies compared against another copy, an unresolved V gene accounts for under half, and the cause of the remainder is not known. The V and J calls and clone size are taken from that table; D and trimming were inferred from the DNA. The table for this sample lists about 140,000 clones; around three quarters of them were counted only once. Less than 5% of the sample lies in the top ten.

A remark on this clone: Its antigen remains unidentified. The record has no base qualities; no much larger clone is one base away.

V loses 1 base, J loses 2 bases, and the germline ends lie 10 bases apart. Inclusive of the bounding cysteine and phenylalanine, the CDR3 is 15 residues long. Only CDR3 DNA remains: 45 bases, in frame from the first base. The germline V gene supplies CDR1 SGHTA and CDR2 FQGNSA. Sequencing input: PBMCs. The rearrangement joined TRBV7-2 to TRBJ2-3; the D region possibly corresponds to TRBD2 (6 bases align). The origin of this receptor is a man younger than 40 in good health. The bases read TGTGCCAGCAGCTTAGACCGGGACTCCACAGATACGCAGTATTTT. Its protein reads: CASSLDRDSTDTQYF.